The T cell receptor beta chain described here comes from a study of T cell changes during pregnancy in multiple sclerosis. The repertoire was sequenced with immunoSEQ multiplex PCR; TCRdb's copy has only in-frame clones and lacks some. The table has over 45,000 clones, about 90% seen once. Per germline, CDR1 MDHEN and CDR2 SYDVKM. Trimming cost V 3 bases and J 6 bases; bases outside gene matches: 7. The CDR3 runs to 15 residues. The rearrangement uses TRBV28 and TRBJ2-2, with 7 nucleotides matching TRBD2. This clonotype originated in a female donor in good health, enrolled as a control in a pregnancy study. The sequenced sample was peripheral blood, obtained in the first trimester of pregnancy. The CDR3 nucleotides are TGTGCCAGCAGTTTGCGGGAGAAAAAGGCCGGGGAGCTGTTTTTT. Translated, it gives CASSLREKKAGELFF.